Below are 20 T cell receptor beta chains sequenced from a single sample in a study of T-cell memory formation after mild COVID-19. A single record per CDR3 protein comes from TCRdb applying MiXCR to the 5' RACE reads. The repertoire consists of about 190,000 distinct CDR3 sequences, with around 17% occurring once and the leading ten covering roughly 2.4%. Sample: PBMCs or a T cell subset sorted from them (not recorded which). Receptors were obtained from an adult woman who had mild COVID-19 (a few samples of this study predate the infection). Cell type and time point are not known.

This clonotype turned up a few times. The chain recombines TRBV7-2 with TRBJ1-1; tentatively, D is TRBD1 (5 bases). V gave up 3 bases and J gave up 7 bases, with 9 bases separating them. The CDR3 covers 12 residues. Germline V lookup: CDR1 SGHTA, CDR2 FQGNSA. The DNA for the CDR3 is TGTGCCAGCAGCTTCGGGGACGGTGAAGCTTTCTTT. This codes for CASSFGDGEAFF.

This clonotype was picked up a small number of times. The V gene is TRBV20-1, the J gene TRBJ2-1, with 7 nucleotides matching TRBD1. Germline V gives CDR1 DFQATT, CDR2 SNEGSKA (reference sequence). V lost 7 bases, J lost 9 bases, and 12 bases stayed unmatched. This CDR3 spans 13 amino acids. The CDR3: CSEGGSTNGEQFF. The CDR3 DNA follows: TGCAGTGAAGGGGGCAGCACGAATGGTGAGCAGTTCTTC.

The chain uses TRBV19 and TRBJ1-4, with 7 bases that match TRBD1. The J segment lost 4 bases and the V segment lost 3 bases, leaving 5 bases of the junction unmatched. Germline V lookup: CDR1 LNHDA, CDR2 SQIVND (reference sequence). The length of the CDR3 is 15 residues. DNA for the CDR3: TGTGCCAGTAGTATGGCGGGACAGATTAATGAAAAACTGTTTTTT. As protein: CASSMAGQINEKLFF.

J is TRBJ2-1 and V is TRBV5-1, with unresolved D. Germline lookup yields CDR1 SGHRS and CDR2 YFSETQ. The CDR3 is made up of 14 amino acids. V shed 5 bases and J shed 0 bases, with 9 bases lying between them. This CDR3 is CASRKYLSYNEQFF. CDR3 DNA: TGCGCCAGCAGAAAGTATCTCTCCTACAATGAGCAGTTCTTC.

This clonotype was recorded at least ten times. The CDR3 here is CASSLAGLGEQFF. DNA for the CDR3: TGTGCCAGCAGCTTGGCGGGGTTAGGTGAGCAGTTCTTC. The chain couples TRBV5-5 to TRBJ2-1; TRBD2 might be the D (5 bases). V was clipped by 0 bases and J by 9 bases, with 10 bases between them. Per germline, CDR1 SGHKS and CDR2 YYEKEE (reference sequence). The CDR3 totals 13 residues.

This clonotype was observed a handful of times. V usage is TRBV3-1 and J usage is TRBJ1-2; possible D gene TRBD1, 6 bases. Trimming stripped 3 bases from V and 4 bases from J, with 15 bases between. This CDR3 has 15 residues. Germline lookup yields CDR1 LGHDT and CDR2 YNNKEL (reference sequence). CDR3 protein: CASSHPHTGLYGYTF. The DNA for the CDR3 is TGTGCCAGCAGCCACCCCCACACAGGGCTCTATGGCTACACCTTC. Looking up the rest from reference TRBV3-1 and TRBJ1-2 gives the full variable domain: DTAVSQTPKYLVTQMGNDKSIKCEQNLGHDTMYWYKQDSKKFLKIMFSYNNKELIINETVPNRFSPKSPDKAHLNLHINSLELGDSAVYFCASSHPHTGLYGYTFGSGTRLTVV.

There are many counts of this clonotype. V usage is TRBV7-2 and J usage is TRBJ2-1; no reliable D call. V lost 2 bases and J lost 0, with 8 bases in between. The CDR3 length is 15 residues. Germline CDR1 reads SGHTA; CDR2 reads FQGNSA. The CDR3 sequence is CASSLSVSSYNEQFF. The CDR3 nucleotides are TGTGCCAGCAGCTTATCGGTTAGCTCCTACAATGAGCAGTTCTTC.

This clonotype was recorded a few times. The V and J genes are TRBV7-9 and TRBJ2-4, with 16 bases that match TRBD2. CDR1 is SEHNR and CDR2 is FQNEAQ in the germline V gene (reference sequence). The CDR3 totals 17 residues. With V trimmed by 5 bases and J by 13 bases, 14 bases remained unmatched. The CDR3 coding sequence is TGTGCCAGCAGCCGAACCGGGGGGACTAGCGGGAGGGCCGGGCAGTACTTC. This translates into CASSRTGGTSGRAGQYF.

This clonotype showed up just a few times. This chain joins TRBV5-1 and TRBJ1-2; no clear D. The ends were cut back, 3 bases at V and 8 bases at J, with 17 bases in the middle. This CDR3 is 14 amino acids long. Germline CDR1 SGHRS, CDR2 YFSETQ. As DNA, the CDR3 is TGCGCCAGCAGCTCCGGATCCGGGAGTTGGGGCTACACCTTC. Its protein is CASSSGSGSWGYTF.

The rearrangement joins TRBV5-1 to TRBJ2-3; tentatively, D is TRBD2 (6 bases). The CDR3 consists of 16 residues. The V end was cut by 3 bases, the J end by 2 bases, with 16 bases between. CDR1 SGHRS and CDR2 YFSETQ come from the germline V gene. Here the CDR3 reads CASSWPPGLLTDTQYF. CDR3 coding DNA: TGCGCCAGCAGCTGGCCTCCGGGACTCCTCACAGATACGCAGTATTTT. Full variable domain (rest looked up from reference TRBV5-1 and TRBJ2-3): KAGVTQTPRYLIKTRGQQVTLSCSPISGHRSVSWYQQTPGQGLQFLFEYFSETQRNKGNFPGRFSGRQFSNSRSEMNVSTLELGDSALYLCASSWPPGLLTDTQYFGPGTRLTVL.

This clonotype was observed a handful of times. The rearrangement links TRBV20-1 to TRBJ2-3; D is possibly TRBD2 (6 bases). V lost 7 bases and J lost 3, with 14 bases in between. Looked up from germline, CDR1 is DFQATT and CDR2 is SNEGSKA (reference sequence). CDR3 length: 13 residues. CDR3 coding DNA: TGCAGTGGGGGGTATGGGAGGACAGATACGCAGTATTTT. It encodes CSGGYGRTDTQYF.

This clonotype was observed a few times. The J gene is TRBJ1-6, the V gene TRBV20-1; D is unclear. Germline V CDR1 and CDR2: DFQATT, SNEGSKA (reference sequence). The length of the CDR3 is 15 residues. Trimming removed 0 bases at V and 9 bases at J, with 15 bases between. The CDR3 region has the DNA TGCAGTGCTAGAGATGGAATCGAGGTGTTTTCACCCCTCCACTTT. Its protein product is CSARDGIEVFSPLHF.

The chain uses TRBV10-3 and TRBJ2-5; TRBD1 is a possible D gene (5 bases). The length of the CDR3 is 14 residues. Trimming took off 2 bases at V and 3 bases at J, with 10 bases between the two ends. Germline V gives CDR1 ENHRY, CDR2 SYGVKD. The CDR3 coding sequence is TGTGCCATCAGTGAGCAGGGCCCGAAAGAGACCCAGTACTTC. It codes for CAISEQGPKETQYF.

The CDR3 loop is CASSQVPAVSGNTIYF. DNA of the CDR3: TGCGCCAGCAGCCAAGTTCCGGCCGTCTCTGGAAACACCATATATTTT. J is TRBJ1-3 and V is TRBV4-1; D is unresolved. Germline assignment: CDR1 MGHRA and CDR2 YSYEKL. The V end lost 1 base, the J end lost 0 bases, and 10 bases lay between the germline ends. CDR3 size: 16 residues.

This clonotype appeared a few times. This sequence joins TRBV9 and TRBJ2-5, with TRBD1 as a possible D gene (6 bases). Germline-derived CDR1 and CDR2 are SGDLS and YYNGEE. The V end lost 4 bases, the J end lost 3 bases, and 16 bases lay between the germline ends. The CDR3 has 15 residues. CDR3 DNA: TGTGCCAGCAGCCTACCGGGACACGGTAAAGAGACCCAGTACTTC. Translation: CASSLPGHGKETQYF.

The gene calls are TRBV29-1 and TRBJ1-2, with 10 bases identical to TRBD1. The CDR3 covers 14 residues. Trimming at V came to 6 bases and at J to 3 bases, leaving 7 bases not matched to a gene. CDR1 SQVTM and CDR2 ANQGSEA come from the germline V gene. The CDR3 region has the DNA TGCAGCGTACTACCGGGACAGGGGTACTATGGCTACACCTTC. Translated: CSVLPGQGYYGYTF.

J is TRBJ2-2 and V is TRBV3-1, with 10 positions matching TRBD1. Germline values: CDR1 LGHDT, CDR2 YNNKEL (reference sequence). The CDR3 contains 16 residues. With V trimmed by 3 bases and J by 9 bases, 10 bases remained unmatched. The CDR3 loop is CASSHVTGTGDRELFF. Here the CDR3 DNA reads TGTGCCAGCAGCCATGTCACCGGGACAGGGGACCGGGAGCTGTTTTTT.

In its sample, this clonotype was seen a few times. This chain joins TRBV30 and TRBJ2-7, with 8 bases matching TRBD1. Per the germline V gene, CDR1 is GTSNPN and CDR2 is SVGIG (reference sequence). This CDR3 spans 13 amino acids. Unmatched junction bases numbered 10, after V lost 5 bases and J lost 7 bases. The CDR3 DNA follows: TGTGCCTGGGTGGGGACAGGCGTAAAGGAGCAGTACTTC. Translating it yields CAWVGTGVKEQYF.

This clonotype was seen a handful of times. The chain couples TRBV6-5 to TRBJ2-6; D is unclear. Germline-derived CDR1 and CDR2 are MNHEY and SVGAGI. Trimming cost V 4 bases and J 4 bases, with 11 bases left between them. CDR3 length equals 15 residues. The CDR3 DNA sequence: TGTGCCAGCAGTTCCTACGAATCCGGGGCCAACGTCCTGACTTTC. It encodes CASSSYESGANVLTF.

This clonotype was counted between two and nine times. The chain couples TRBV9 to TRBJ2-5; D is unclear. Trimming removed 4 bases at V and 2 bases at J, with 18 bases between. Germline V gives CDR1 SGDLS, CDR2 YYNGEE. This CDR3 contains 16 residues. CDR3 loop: CASSSSDGRSQETQYF. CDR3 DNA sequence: TGTGCCAGCAGCTCCTCGGACGGGCGTTCTCAAGAGACCCAGTACTTC. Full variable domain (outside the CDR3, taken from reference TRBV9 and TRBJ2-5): DSGVTQTPKHLITATGQRVTLRCSPRSGDLSVYWYQQSLDQGLQFLIQYYNGEERAKGNILERFSAQQFPDLHSELNLSSLELGDSALYFCASSSSDGRSQETQYFGPGTRLLVL.